This T cell receptor beta chain appears in the sequencing data of a study of blood T cell repertoires in COVID-19 (dated by TCRdb to 2020 to 2022). The study in broad terms: Collaborator samples came from the United States, Italy and Spain and covered acute and convalescent phases of COVID-19. The prospective study material was composed of cDNA or gDNA derived from T cells, B-cell-depleted T cells, or PBMCs. The dataset comprised deeply sampled blood TCRbeta repertoires from subjects exposed to, actively infected with, or recovered from COVID-19. A freely available public database, intended as a resource for researchers studying the immune response to SARS-CoV-2, is where the repertoires were released. The samples were drawn from the first 160 participants of the ongoing ImmuneRACE study and from more than 1,000 subjects provided by 6 global collaborators. The sample metadata nearly always contained a de-identified subject ID, COVID-19 status, age in years and sex. Where available, HLA class I and class II types were taken from metadata supplied by the sample provider and were not determined by assay-based typing.

The collaborating institutions used their own protocols to collect whole blood in K2EDTA tubes. For TCRbeta analysis, collaborators shipped samples in one of three forms: frozen whole blood, isolated PBMCs, or DNA extracted from either of those sample types. Of note for this clone: Its recognized antigen is unknown. Base-call qualities are not available, and no considerably larger clone is one nucleotide away.

Inclusive of the bounding cysteine and phenylalanine, the CDR3 is 14 residues long. CDR3 DNA only is kept here, 42 bases in frame from base 1. Taken from the germline V gene (reference sequence), the CDR1 and CDR2 loops are GTSNPN and SVGIG. Ends trimmed: V by 3 bases, J by 7 bases; bases unmatched to a gene: 11. TCRbeta CDR3 regions were amplified from genomic DNA by means of the immunoSEQ Assay, a bias-controlled multiplex PCR. As for the authors' bioinformatics: The number of nucleated cells in each sample was estimated by amplification of reference gene primers within the assay. To quantify the absolute abundance of each unique TCRbeta CDR3 rearrangement, sequence reads were collapsed and filtered. For each sample, productive Simpson clonality was calculated by taking the square root of Simpson's diversity index across productive rearrangements. Here the immuneACCESS table is served through TCRdb, limited to in-frame sequences with V and J called. Missing clones are a known gap in these copies; in checked studies unresolved V genes cover under half, and the rest lacks a known reason. V, J and clone size derive from that table, while D and trimming were established from the DNA sequence. The sample table lists 35,000 to 45,000 clones, 75% to 80% of them with a count of one. 8% to 10% of the sample is in the top ten clones.

General study outcomes and caveats: How much clinical and demographic metadata was included differed by source and by participant, and the metadata was provided uncurated.

The source of this sequence is a man in his sixties or seventies with active or convalescent COVID-19. Sample: peripheral blood. The sequence is built from TRBV30 and TRBJ2-5, with TRBD2 matching 7 junction bases. The nucleotides read TGTGCCTGGAGCACAGCGGGGAGTGGGGGGACCCAGTACTTC. Translated, this gives CAWSTAGSGGTQYF.